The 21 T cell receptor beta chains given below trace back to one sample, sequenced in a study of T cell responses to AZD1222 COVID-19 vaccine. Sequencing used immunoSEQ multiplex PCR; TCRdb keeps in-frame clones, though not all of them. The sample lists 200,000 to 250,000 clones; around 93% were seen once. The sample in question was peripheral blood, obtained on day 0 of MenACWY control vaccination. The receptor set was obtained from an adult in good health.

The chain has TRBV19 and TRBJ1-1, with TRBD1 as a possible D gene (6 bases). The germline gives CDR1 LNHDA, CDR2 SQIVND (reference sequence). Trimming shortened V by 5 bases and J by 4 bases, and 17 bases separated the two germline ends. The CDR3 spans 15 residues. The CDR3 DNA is TGTGCCAGTAGTTATGGGGGGGCATCTGGCACTGAAGCTTTCTTT. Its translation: CASSYGGASGTEAFF.

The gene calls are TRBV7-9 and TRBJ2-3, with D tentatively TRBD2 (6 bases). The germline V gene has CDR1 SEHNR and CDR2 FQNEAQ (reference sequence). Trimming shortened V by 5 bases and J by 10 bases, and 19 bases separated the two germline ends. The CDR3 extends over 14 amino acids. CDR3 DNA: TGTGCCAGCAGCGGAGACGGGGGAAACAGCCCGCAGTATTTT. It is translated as CASSGDGGNSPQYF.

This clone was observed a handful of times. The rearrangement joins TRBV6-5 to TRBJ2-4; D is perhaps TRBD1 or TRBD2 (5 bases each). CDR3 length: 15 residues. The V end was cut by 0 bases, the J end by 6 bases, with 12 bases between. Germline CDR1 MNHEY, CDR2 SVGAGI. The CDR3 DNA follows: TGTGCCAGCAGTTACTCGAGGGGATCGGGAAACATTCAGTACTTC. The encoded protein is CASSYSRGSGNIQYF.

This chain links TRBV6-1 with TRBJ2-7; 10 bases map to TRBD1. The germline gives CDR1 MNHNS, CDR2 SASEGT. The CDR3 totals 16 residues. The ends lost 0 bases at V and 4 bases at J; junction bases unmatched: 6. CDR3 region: CASSEAQPGQGYEQYF. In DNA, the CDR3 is TGTGCCAGCAGTGAAGCACAACCGGGACAGGGGTACGAGCAGTACTTC.

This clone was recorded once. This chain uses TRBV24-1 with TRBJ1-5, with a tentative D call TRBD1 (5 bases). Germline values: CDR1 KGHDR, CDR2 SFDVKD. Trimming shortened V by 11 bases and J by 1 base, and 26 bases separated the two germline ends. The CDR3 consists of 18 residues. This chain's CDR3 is CASFRPGLSTVSNQPQHF. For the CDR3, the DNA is TGTGCCAGTTTTCGTCCGGGACTCTCGACCGTCAGCAATCAGCCCCAGCATTTT.

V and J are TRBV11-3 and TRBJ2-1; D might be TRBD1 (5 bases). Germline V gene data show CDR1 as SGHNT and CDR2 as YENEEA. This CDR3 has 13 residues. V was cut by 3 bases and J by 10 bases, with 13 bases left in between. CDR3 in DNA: TGTGCCAGCAGCTTTCAGCACGCAGGGGAGCAGTTCTTC. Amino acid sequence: CASSFQHAGEQFF. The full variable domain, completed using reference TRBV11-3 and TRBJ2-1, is EAGVVQSPRYKIIEKKQPVAFWCNPISGHNTLYWYLQNLGQGPELLIRYENEEAVDDSQLPKDRFSAERLKGVDSTLKIQPAELGDSAVYLCASSFQHAGEQFFGPGTRLTVL.

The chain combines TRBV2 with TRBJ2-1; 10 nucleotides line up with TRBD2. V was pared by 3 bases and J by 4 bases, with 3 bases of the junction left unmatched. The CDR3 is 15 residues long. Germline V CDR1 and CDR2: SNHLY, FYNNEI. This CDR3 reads CASSEQRGGYNEQFF. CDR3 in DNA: TGTGCCAGCAGTGAGCAGCGGGGGGGTTACAATGAGCAGTTCTTC.

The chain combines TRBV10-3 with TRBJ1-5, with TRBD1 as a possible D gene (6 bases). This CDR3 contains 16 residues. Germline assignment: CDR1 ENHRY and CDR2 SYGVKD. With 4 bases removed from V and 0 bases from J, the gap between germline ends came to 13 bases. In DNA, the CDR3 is TGTGCCATCAGTGCTGGGGGCGGGTATAGCAATCAGCCCCAGCATTTT. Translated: CAISAGGGYSNQPQHF.

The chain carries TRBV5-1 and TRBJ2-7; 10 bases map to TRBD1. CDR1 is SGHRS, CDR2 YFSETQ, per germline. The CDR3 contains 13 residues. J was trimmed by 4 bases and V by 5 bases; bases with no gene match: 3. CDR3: CASRTGQGYEQYF. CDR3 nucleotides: TGCGCCAGCAGAACGGGACAGGGGTACGAGCAGTACTTC.

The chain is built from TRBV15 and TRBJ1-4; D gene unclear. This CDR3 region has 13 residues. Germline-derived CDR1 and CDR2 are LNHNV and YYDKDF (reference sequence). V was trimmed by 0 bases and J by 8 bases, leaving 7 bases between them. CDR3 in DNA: TGTGCCACCAGCAGAGATCTCGGGGAAAAACTGTTTTTT. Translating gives CATSRDLGEKLFF.

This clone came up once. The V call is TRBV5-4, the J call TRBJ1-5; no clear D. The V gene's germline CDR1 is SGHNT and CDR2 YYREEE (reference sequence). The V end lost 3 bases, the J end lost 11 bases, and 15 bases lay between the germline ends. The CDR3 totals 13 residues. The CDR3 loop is CASSSDRVGAQHF. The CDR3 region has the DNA TGTGCCAGCAGCTCAGACCGCGTCGGGGCCCAGCATTTT.

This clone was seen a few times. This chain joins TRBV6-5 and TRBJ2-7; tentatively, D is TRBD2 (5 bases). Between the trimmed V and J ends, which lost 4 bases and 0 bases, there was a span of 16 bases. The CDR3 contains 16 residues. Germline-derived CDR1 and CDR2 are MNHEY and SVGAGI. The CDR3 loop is CASSSPLGMLSYEQYF. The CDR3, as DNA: TGTGCCAGCAGTTCCCCACTAGGGATGCTCTCCTACGAGCAGTACTTC.

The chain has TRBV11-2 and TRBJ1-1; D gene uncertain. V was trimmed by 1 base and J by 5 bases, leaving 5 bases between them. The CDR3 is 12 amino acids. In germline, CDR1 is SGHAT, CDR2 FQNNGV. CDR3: CASSLVRTEAFF. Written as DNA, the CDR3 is TGTGCCAGCAGCTTAGTCAGGACTGAAGCTTTCTTT.

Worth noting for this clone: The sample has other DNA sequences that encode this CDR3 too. The CDR3 DNA reads as TGTGCCAGCAGTTACGATAGCAATCAGCCCCAGCATTTT. Translation: CASSYDSNQPQHF. J is TRBJ1-5 and V is TRBV6-6; no clear D gene. The V end lost 2 bases, the J end lost 0 bases, and 2 bases lay between the germline ends. Germline CDR1 MNHNY, CDR2 SVGAGI (reference sequence). The CDR3 is 13 amino acids.

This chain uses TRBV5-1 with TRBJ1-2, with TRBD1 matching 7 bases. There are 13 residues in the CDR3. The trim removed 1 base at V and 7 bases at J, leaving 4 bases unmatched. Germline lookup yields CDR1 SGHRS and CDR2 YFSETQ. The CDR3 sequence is CASSLTGERGYTF. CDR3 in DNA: TGCGCCAGCAGCTTGACAGGGGAGCGTGGCTACACCTTC. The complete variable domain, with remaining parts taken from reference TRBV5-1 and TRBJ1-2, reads KAGVTQTPRYLIKTRGQQVTLSCSPISGHRSVSWYQQTPGQGLQFLFEYFSETQRNKGNFPGRFSGRQFSNSRSEMNVSTLELGDSALYLCASSLTGERGYTFGSGTRLTVV.

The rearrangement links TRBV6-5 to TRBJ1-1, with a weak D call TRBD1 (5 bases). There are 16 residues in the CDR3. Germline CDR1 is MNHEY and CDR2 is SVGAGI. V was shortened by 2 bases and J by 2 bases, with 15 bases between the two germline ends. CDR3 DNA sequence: TGTGCCAGCAGTTACGGTTTAGGGGTTAAAAACACTGAAGCTTTCTTT. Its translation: CASSYGLGVKNTEAFF.

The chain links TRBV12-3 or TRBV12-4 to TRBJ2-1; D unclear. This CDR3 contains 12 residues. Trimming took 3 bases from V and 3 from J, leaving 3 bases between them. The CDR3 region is CASSFGYNEQFF. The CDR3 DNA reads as TGTGCCAGCAGTTTCGGCTACAATGAGCAGTTCTTC.

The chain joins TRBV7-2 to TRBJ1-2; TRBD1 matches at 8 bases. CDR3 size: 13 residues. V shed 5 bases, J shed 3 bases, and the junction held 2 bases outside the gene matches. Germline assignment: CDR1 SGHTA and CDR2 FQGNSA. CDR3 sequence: CASSQTGDYGYTF. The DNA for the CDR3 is TGTGCCAGCAGCCAGACAGGGGACTATGGCTACACCTTC.

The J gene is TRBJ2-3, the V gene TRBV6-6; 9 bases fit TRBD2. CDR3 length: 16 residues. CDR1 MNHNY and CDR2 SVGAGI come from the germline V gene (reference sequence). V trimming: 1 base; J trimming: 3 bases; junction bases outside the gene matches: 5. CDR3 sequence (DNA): TGTGCCAGCAGTTACTACGCGGGGGGGCAAACAGATACGCAGTATTTT. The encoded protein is CASSYYAGGQTDTQYF.

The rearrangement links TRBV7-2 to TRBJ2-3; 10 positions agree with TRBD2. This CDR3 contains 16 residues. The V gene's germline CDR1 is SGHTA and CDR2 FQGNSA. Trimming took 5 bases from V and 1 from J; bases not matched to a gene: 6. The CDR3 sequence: CASSLTSGVGTDTQYF. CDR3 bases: TGTGCCAGCAGCCTCACTAGCGGGGTCGGCACAGATACGCAGTATTTT.

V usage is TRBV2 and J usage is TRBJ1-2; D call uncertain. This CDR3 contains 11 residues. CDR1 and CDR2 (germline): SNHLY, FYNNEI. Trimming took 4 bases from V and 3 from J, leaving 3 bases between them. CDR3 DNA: TGTGCCAGCAGTGTTTACTATGGCTACACCTTC. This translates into CASSVYYGYTF.